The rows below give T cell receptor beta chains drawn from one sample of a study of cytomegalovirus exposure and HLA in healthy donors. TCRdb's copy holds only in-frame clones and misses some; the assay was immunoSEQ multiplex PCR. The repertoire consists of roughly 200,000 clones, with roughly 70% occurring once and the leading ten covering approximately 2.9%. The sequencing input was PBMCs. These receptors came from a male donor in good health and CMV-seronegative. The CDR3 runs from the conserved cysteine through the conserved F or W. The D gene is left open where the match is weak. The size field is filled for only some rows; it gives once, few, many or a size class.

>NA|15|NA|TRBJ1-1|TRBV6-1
CASSPYRVKNTEAFF
TGTGCCAGCAGTCCTTACAGGGTCAAGAACACTGAAGCTTTCTTT
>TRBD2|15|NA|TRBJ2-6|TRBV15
CATIAGDSGANVLTF
TGTGCCACCATCGCGGGGGACTCTGGGGCCAACGTCCTGACTTTC
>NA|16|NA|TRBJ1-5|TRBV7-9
CASSLVRQGGNQPQHF
TGTGCCAGCAGCTTAGTTCGTCAGGGCGGCAATCAGCCCCAGCATTTT
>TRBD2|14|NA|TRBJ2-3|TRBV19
CASSPSGVTDTQYF
TGTGCCAGTAGCCCTAGCGGGGTAACAGATACGCAGTATTTT
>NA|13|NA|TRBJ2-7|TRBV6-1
CASLWSGSYEQYF
TGTGCCAGCCTCTGGAGTGGCTCCTACGAGCAGTACTTC
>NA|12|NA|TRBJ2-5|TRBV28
CASSLQQETQYF
TGTGCCAGCAGTTTACAGCAAGAGACCCAGTACTTC
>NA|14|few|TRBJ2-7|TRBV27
CASSLGLAVYEQYF
TGTGCCAGCAGTTTGGGCCTAGCCGTCTACGAGCAGTACTTC
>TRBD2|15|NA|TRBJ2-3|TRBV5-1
CASRGLAGFTDTQYF
TGCGCCAGCAGAGGACTAGCGGGGTTCACAGATACGCAGTATTTT
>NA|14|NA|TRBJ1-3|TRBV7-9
CASSPDGRRNTIYF
TGTGCCAGCAGCCCTGACGGTAGGCGGAACACCATATATTTT
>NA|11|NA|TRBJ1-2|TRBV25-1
CASGKNYGYTF
TGTGCCAGCGGCAAAAACTATGGCTACACCTTC
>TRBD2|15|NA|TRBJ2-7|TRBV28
CASSLRGRDAYEQYF
TGTGCCAGCAGTTTAAGAGGGAGGGACGCCTACGAGCAGTACTTC
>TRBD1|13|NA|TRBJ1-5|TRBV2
CASSGQGRQPQHF
TGTGCCAGCAGTGGACAGGGTCGGCAGCCCCAGCATTTT
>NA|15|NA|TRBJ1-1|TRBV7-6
CASSLGGGSATEAFF
TGTGCCAGCAGCTTAGGAGGAGGATCGGCCACTGAAGCTTTCTTT
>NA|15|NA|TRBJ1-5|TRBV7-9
CSSSPRGGLNQPQHF
TGTTCCAGCAGCCCCCGGGGGGGGCTCAATCAGCCCCAGCATTTT
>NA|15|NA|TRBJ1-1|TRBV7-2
CASSSQGTGLTEAFF
TGTGCCAGCAGCTCACAGGGTACAGGCCTGACTGAAGCTTTCTTT
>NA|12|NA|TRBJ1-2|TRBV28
CASSLNREGYTF
TGTGCCAGCAGTTTAAACAGGGAAGGCTACACCTTC
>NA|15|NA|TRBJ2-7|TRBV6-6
CASSWGADPSYEQYF
TGTGCCAGCAGTTGGGGAGCAGACCCTTCCTACGAGCAGTACTTC